These 32 T cell receptor beta chains originate from one sample sequenced in a study of cytomegalovirus exposure and HLA in healthy donors. A multiplex PCR was run with 60 Vbeta primers and 13 Jbeta primers. Generated by immunoSEQ multiplex PCR, the TCRdb table keeps only in-frame clones and is missing some. The data hold under 150,000 clones, with roughly 82% observed a single time. The sample comprised PBMCs. These receptors were taken from a male donor in good health and CMV-seronegative.

This clone was seen a few times. V is TRBV19 and J is TRBJ2-2, with a tentative D call TRBD2 (6 bases). V was trimmed by 1 base and J by 4 bases, leaving 25 bases between them. Germline values: CDR1 LNHDA, CDR2 SQIVND (reference sequence). The CDR3 length is 20 residues. CDR3 in DNA: TGTGCCAGTAGTATAGTGGGAGGCAACCAACAGAGAAGAAGCACCGGGGAGCTGTTTTTT. Its protein is CASSIVGGNQQRRSTGELFF.

This clone was detected a few times. V is TRBV14 and J is TRBJ1-2; D not certain. Germline CDR1 reads SGHDN; CDR2 reads FVKESK. V was clipped by 2 bases and J by 5 bases, with 21 bases between them. The CDR3 is 17 amino acids. In DNA form, the CDR3 reads TGTGCCAGCAGCCAATATACCGGCGGACTATTTAAGTATGGCTACACCTTC. It yields the protein CASSQYTGGLFKYGYTF.

V gene TRBV6-1 combines with J gene TRBJ2-4; 14 bases are a match to TRBD2. V shed 0 bases and J 9 bases; nucleotides not matched to a gene: 7. This CDR3 region has 17 residues. In germline, CDR1 is MNHNS, CDR2 SASEGT. In DNA, the CDR3 is TGTGCCAGCAGTGAAGCGCGACTAGCGGGGGGGTTGGCCATTCAGTACTTC. Amino acids: CASSEARLAGGLAIQYF.

This clone was detected only a few times. The DNA for the CDR3 is TGTGCCAGCAGCCAACTCAGCGGGGGGGGCACAGATACGCAGTATTTT. It encodes CASSQLSGGGTDTQYF. The chain joins TRBV4-2 to TRBJ2-3; the match to TRBD2 covers 10 bases. Germline CDR1 and CDR2: LGHNA and YNFKEQ. With V trimmed by 2 bases and J by 1 base, 3 bases remained unmatched. This CDR3 contains 16 residues.

The V gene is TRBV5-4, the J gene TRBJ2-3; D perhaps matches TRBD2 (5 bases). The CDR3 extends over 15 amino acids. Looked up from germline, CDR1 is SGHNT and CDR2 is YYREEE (reference sequence). V was trimmed by 0 bases and J by 0 bases, leaving 8 bases between them. The CDR3 sequence is CASSLARTSTDTQYF. DNA for the CDR3: TGTGCCAGCAGCTTGGCCCGGACTAGCACAGATACGCAGTATTTT.

The chain recombines TRBV7-9 with TRBJ2-1; perhaps TRBD1 as D (7 bases). The germline V and J ends were trimmed by 11 bases and 7 bases, with 12 bases remaining between them. The CDR3 extends over 11 amino acids. Germline CDR1 reads SEHNR; CDR2 reads FQNEAQ (reference sequence). The CDR3 sequence: CALRGVNEQFF. The CDR3 coding sequence is TGTGCCCTCAGGGGGGTTAATGAGCAGTTCTTC. The full variable domain, in which reference TRBV7-9 and TRBJ2-1 provide the parts outside the CDR3, is DTGVSQNPRHKITKRGQNVTFRCDPISEHNRLYWYRQTLGQGPEFLTYFQNEAQLEKSRLLSDRFSAERPKGSFSTLEIQRTEQGDSAMYLCALRGVNEQFFGPGTRLTVL.

The V call is TRBV27, the J call TRBJ2-7, with TRBD2 matching over 8 bases. The J segment lost 2 bases and the V segment lost 5 bases, leaving 14 bases of the junction unmatched. Germline CDR1 and CDR2: MNHEY and SMNVEV (reference sequence). There are 17 residues in the CDR3. The CDR3 nucleotides read TGTGCCAGCAGTCTCCGCTTAGCGGGAAGCCTTCCCTACGAGCAGTACTTC. Translated, it gives CASSLRLAGSLPYEQYF.

The chain has TRBV7-2 and TRBJ2-7, with D tentatively TRBD2 (6 bases). Per the germline V gene, CDR1 is SGHTA and CDR2 is FQGNSA. Trimming removed 5 bases at V and 0 bases at J, with 11 bases between. The CDR3 consists of 14 residues. CDR3 nucleotides: TGTGCCAGCAGCCCCCTGACTAGCTCCTACGAGCAGTACTTC. Residues: CASSPLTSSYEQYF.

The rearrangement links TRBV5-5 to TRBJ1-2; 9 bases line up with TRBD1. Germline CDR1 is SGHKS and CDR2 is YYEKEE (reference sequence). The CDR3 runs to 17 residues. The junction had 14 bases not matched to a gene; V was cut back by 4 bases and J by 4 bases. The chain's CDR3 is CASSLAGNRGQGYGYTF. CDR3 sequence (DNA): TGTGCCAGCAGCCTGGCAGGGAACAGGGGGCAAGGCTATGGCTACACCTTC.

The count of this clone is one. This chain links TRBV27 with TRBJ2-5, with 7 bases aligning to TRBD2. The assigned J gene may be wrong: the sequence end matches TRBJ2-7 better. The germline V gene encodes CDR1 MNHEY and CDR2 SMNVEV (reference sequence). The CDR3 consists of 16 residues. The chain's CDR3 is CASSSYTSATFYEQYF. Here the CDR3 DNA reads TGTGCCAGCAGTTCTTATACTAGCGCCACTTTTTACGAGCAGTACTTC.

This chain links TRBV7-2 with TRBJ1-1, with D perhaps TRBD1 (6 bases). Germline loops: CDR1 SGHTA, CDR2 FQGNSA. The CDR3 extends over 12 amino acids. The V gene lost 1 base and the J gene lost 11 bases, with 11 bases spanning the gap. CDR3 in amino acids: CASSLEDRKAFF. The CDR3 coding sequence is TGTGCCAGCAGCTTAGAAGACAGGAAGGCTTTCTTT.

V usage is TRBV5-4 and J usage is TRBJ2-5; D is unclear. The J call may not be correct, given that the DNA end is closer to TRBJ2-7. In germline, CDR1 is SGHNT, CDR2 YYREEE (reference sequence). This CDR3 comprises 11 residues. DNA of the CDR3: TGTGCCAGCAGCTTCCCTAACGAGCAGTACTTC. This encodes CASSFPNEQYF.

V is TRBV6-1 and J is TRBJ2-1; TRBD2 aligns across 15 bases. V lost 4 bases, J lost 2 bases, and 3 bases stayed unmatched. Germline V CDR1 and CDR2: MNHNS, SASEGT. The CDR3 loop spans 17 amino acids. As DNA, the CDR3 is TGTGCCAGCAGTGGGACTAGCGGGAGGGCCCCCTACAATGAGCAGTTCTTC. Translating gives CASSGTSGRAPYNEQFF.

J is TRBJ2-3 and V is TRBV2; D possibly corresponds to TRBD2 (6 bases). The CDR3 totals 17 residues. The V and J ends lost 0 bases and 5 bases respectively, with 18 bases between them. Looked up from germline, CDR1 is SNHLY and CDR2 is FYNNEI. Here the CDR3 reads CASSEASGGTGEDTQYF. CDR3 DNA: TGTGCCAGCAGTGAAGCGAGTGGAGGGACGGGAGAAGATACGCAGTATTTT.

The chain uses TRBV27 and TRBJ1-2; D is unclear. The CDR3 runs 13 residues. The germline gives CDR1 MNHEY, CDR2 SMNVEV (reference sequence). The V and J ends lost 2 bases and 0 bases respectively, with 4 bases between them. DNA for the CDR3: TGTGCCAGCAGTTTAACGGCTAACTATGGCTACACCTTC. This translates into CASSLTANYGYTF.

This sequence joins TRBV4-1 and TRBJ1-5; D is unclear. CDR3 size: 16 residues. Deletions cut 1 base from V and 3 bases from J, with 13 bases between. The germline gives CDR1 MGHRA, CDR2 YSYEKL. This CDR3 reads CASSQVSHQINQPQHF. In nucleotides, the CDR3 is TGCGCCAGCAGCCAAGTTTCACATCAAATCAATCAGCCCCAGCATTTT.

The chain couples TRBV5-1 to TRBJ1-1; 7 positions agree with TRBD1. CDR3 size: 14 residues. Trimming at V came to 6 bases and at J to 3 bases, leaving 8 bases not matched to a gene. Germline CDR1 SGHRS, CDR2 YFSETQ. The DNA for the CDR3 is TGCGCCAGCACCCGCACAGGGGTCGACACTGAAGCTTTCTTT. Translating it yields CASTRTGVDTEAFF.

The V call is TRBV5-1, the J call TRBJ1-1; maybe TRBD1 (6 bases). The V gene lost 4 bases and the J gene lost 6 bases, with 22 bases spanning the gap. Germline V lookup: CDR1 SGHRS, CDR2 YFSETQ. The CDR3 length is 16 residues. The CDR3: CASSDITGPIASEAFF. The CDR3 DNA reads as TGCGCCAGCAGCGATATTACAGGGCCTATTGCTTCTGAAGCTTTCTTT.

The chain carries TRBV11-2 and TRBJ1-4; D gene unclear. Looked up from germline, CDR1 is SGHAT and CDR2 is FQNNGV. The germline V and J ends were trimmed by 4 bases and 2 bases, with 8 bases remaining between them. This CDR3 is 14 amino acids long. The CDR3 DNA sequence: TGTGCCAGCAGCTGGAGCCCCACTAATGAAAAACTGTTTTTT. Translating it yields CASSWSPTNEKLFF.

The chain couples TRBV2 to TRBJ1-4, with 10 bases that match TRBD1. Germline assignment: CDR1 SNHLY and CDR2 FYNNEI. The trim removed 6 bases at V and 8 bases at J, leaving 18 bases unmatched. The CDR3 spans 18 residues. The CDR3, as DNA: TGTGCCAGCAGCGACGACGGGACAGGGGTTCCCCCTCTCGAAAAACTGTTTTTT. This codes for CASSDDGTGVPPLEKLFF.

This clone was recorded only once. The genes are TRBV25-1 and TRBJ2-6, with 8 bases fitting TRBD1. The trim removed 2 bases at V and 0 bases at J, leaving 3 bases unmatched. The germline V gene encodes CDR1 MGHDK and CDR2 SYGVNS. This CDR3 spans 17 amino acids. CDR3 protein: CASSERDRLSGANVLTF. The DNA of the CDR3 is TGTGCCAGCAGTGAAAGGGACAGGCTCTCTGGGGCCAACGTCCTGACTTTC.

This chain uses TRBV10-2 with TRBJ1-3, with a possible D match to TRBD1 (6 bases). Trimming left V 6 bases short and J 0 bases short, with 12 bases between. The germline V gene has CDR1 WSHSY and CDR2 SAAADI. The CDR3 totals 15 residues. CDR3 protein: CASSHGQFSGNTIYF. The CDR3 region has the DNA TGCGCCAGCAGCCATGGACAGTTCTCTGGAAACACCATATATTTT.

In this sample, this clone turned up once. V gene TRBV6-6 combines with J gene TRBJ2-5, with D perhaps matching TRBD2 (5 bases). The tail of the sequence fits TRBJ2-7 better, so the J call may be wrong. Germline CDR1 reads MNHNY; CDR2 reads SVGAGI (reference sequence). The length of the CDR3 is 15 residues. CDR3 DNA sequence: TGTGCCAGCAGGGGTACTTCGGGATCCTACTACGAGCAGTACTTC. This codes for CASRGTSGSYYEQYF.

The sample holds a few counts of this clone. The chain joins TRBV7-6 to TRBJ2-7, with D uncertain. Germline V lookup: CDR1 SGHVS, CDR2 FNYEAQ. Trimming removed 5 bases at V and 1 base at J, with 15 bases between. The CDR3 extends over 15 amino acids. The CDR3: CASSLYGAGSYEQYF. CDR3 DNA sequence: TGTGCCAGCAGCCTCTACGGAGCTGGGTCCTACGAGCAGTACTTC.

The rearrangement uses TRBV5-4 and TRBJ1-6, with 10 positions matching TRBD1. In germline, CDR1 is SGHNT, CDR2 YYREEE (reference sequence). The CDR3 spans 15 residues. With V trimmed by 3 bases and J by 9 bases, 6 bases remained unmatched. The CDR3, as DNA: TGTGCCAGCAGCTCTGCCGGGACAGGGGCTTCACCCCTCCACTTT. Its translation: CASSSAGTGASPLHF.

The V call is TRBV6-5, the J call TRBJ1-2; 8 bases match TRBD1. V dropped 2 bases and J dropped 3; count of bases not matched to a gene: 5. This CDR3 is built from 15 residues. Germline CDR1 reads MNHEY; CDR2 reads SVGAGI. CDR3 DNA: TGTGCCAGCAGTTACGACCTGACAGGGGACTATGGCTACACCTTC. Translated, it gives CASSYDLTGDYGYTF.

This rearrangement joins TRBV4-3 to TRBJ2-7; 7 positions agree with TRBD1. The ends lost 0 bases at V and 2 bases at J; junction bases unmatched: 7. CDR3 length: 16 residues. CDR1 LGHNA and CDR2 YSLEER come from the germline V gene. CDR3 nucleotide sequence: TGCGCCAGCAGCCAAGAGATTTTGCAGGGGGCCTACGAGCAGTACTTC. It codes for CASSQEILQGAYEQYF.

The genes are TRBV7-8 and TRBJ1-1, with 7 bases that match TRBD1. Per the germline V gene, CDR1 is SGHVS and CDR2 is FQNEAQ. V shed 1 base and J 3 bases; nucleotides not matched to a gene: 2. The CDR3 extends over 14 amino acids. The CDR3 nucleotides are TGTGCCAGCAGCTTAGGACAGGGCCACACTGAAGCTTTCTTT. Protein: CASSLGQGHTEAFF.

This clone has just one count. The chain combines TRBV5-8 with TRBJ1-6; 7 bases are a match to TRBD1. Per the germline V gene, CDR1 is SGHTS and CDR2 is YDEGEE. The V gene end was trimmed by 4 bases and the J gene end by 5 bases; junction bases not matched to a gene: 6. The CDR3 totals 15 residues. The DNA of the CDR3 is TGTGCCAGCAGCGTTGGGACAGTCAATAATTCACCCCTCCACTTT. Translating gives CASSVGTVNNSPLHF.

The chain links TRBV7-8 to TRBJ1-1, with 7 bases lining up with TRBD1. Germline CDR1 reads SGHVS; CDR2 reads FQNEAQ. The junction had 7 bases not matched to a gene; V was cut back by 5 bases and J by 1 base. The CDR3 contains 15 residues. The CDR3 DNA sequence: TGTGCCAGCAGCAACGAACAGGGGTCGAACACTGAAGCTTTCTTT. Residues: CASSNEQGSNTEAFF.

This clone was seen only once. The rearrangement joins TRBV10-3 to TRBJ1-5, with D possibly matching TRBD1 (5 bases). V shed 6 bases and J shed 7 bases, with 16 bases lying between them. There are 14 residues in the CDR3. The germline V gene encodes CDR1 ENHRY and CDR2 SYGVKD. The CDR3 spells CAISPGLREQPQHF. The CDR3 DNA sequence: TGTGCCATCAGCCCGGGACTCCGGGAACAGCCCCAGCATTTT.

This rearrangement joins TRBV7-9 to TRBJ2-3; 13 positions match TRBD2. CDR3 size: 16 residues. Germline CDR1 SEHNR, CDR2 FQNEAQ (reference sequence). V gave up 6 bases and J gave up 4 bases; unmatched junction bases: 7. The DNA for the CDR3 is TGTGCCAGCAGTTTTGGACTAGCGGGAGTCTCAGATACGCAGTATTTT. It translates to CASSFGLAGVSDTQYF.